These 22 T cell receptor beta chains originate from one sample sequenced in a study of CD8+CD57+ T cells in acquired aplastic anemia. Using genomic DNA as the template, TCR beta VDJ and CDR3 profiling was carried out. TCRdb itself ran the reads through MiXCR, one entry per CDR3 protein. The sample lists over 150,000 distinct CDR3 sequences, roughly 48% occurring once. The specimen was sorted CD4+, CD8+, or CD8+CD57+ T cells (not recorded which) from PBMCs. Receptor source: a human donor in good health.

Concerning this clonotype itself: The CDR3 carries no conserved terminal phenylalanine or tryptophan, so it likely arises from a read error. It is unclear where the CDR3 begins or ends on the DNA, so no DNA is shown, and the CDR3 is as TCRdb lists it. The genes are TRBV7-2 and TRBJ1-6. Germline V gene sequence: CDR1 SGHTA, CDR2 FQGNSA. The CDR3 is 8 residues long, ends included. Here the CDR3 reads CASSFRLV.

This clonotype has ten or more counts. The chain combines TRBV10-3 with TRBJ1-6, with 11 bases matching TRBD1. CDR3 length equals 15 residues. The trim removed 7 bases at V and 6 bases at J, leaving 5 bases unmatched. In germline, CDR1 is ENHRY, CDR2 SYGVKD. Here the CDR3 reads CAINRDRGINSPLHF. The CDR3 DNA reads TGTGCCATCAATAGGGACAGGGGGATTAATTCACCCCTCCACTTT.

The chain recombines TRBV10-2 with TRBJ2-2; 11 bases are shared with TRBD1. The trim removed 4 bases at V and 4 bases at J, leaving 11 bases unmatched. Germline V lookup: CDR1 WSHSY, CDR2 SAAADI. The CDR3 sequence is 18 residues long. CDR3 DNA: TGCGCCAGCAGTGCCGGGACAGGGGGTTTGGGGAGCACCGGGGAGCTGTTTTTT. Its translation: CASSAGTGGLGSTGELFF.

V is TRBV15 and J is TRBJ2-3, with 8 bases matching TRBD1. V dropped 2 bases and J dropped 3; count of bases not matched to a gene: 7. The CDR3 is 16 amino acids. Looked up from germline, CDR1 is LNHNV and CDR2 is YYDKDF (reference sequence). The CDR3 protein is CATSRKTGDATDTQYF. Written as DNA, the CDR3 is TGTGCCACCAGCAGAAAGACAGGGGATGCGACAGATACGCAGTATTTT.

This clonotype was picked up many times. The gene calls are TRBV12-3 or TRBV12-4 and TRBJ1-6; D is undetermined. CDR3 length: 14 amino acids. Trimming stripped 6 bases from V and 0 bases from J, with 6 bases between. The CDR3 nucleotides are TGTGCCAGCAGCCCTAGCTCCTATAATTCACCCCTCCACTTT. Protein sequence: CASSPSSYNSPLHF.

The V and J genes are TRBV19 and TRBJ2-7, with 7 bases matching TRBD1. V trimming: 5 bases; J trimming: 0 bases; junction bases outside the gene matches: 4. CDR1 and CDR2 (germline): LNHDA, SQIVND (reference sequence). This CDR3 has 14 residues. Written as DNA, the CDR3 is TGTGCCAGTAGTGATAGGACAGGCTCCTACGAGCAGTACTTC. This sequence encodes CASSDRTGSYEQYF.

The J gene is TRBJ2-7, the V gene TRBV10-3, with 8 positions matching TRBD1. V was clipped by 7 bases and J by 4 bases; unmatched bases: 6. Germline V lookup: CDR1 ENHRY, CDR2 SYGVKD. CDR3 length equals 13 residues. The CDR3 loop reads CAINTGGMYEQYF. The DNA for the CDR3 is TGTGCCATCAACACAGGGGGAATGTACGAGCAGTACTTC.

The rearrangement links TRBV10-3 to TRBJ1-1; perhaps TRBD1 as D (6 bases). The CDR3 runs 13 residues. Germline-derived CDR1 and CDR2 are ENHRY and SYGVKD. The ends were cut back, 7 bases at V and 1 base at J, with 10 bases in the middle. The CDR3 sequence: CAITGTTNTEAFF. The CDR3 DNA follows: TGTGCCATCACGGGGACAACGAACACTGAAGCTTTCTTT.

The J gene is TRBJ2-7, the V gene TRBV11-2; TRBD2 aligns across 13 bases. Germline-derived CDR1 and CDR2 are SGHAT and FQNNGV. With 1 base clipped from V and 3 bases from J, the junction kept 6 bases outside the gene matches. The CDR3 has 17 amino acids. DNA of the CDR3: TGTGCCAGCAGCTTAGGGGGACTAGCGGGGAGCAGCTACGAGCAGTACTTC. Encoded protein: CASSLGGLAGSSYEQYF.

This clonotype was seen ten or more times. The chain is built from TRBV12-3 or TRBV12-4 and TRBJ2-7; 9 bases align to TRBD2. This CDR3 is built from 15 residues. J lost 2 bases, V lost 3 bases, and 5 bases had no gene match. CDR3 in DNA: TGTGCCAGCAGTTTGATAGCTAGCGGGACCTACGAGCAGTACTTC. This encodes CASSLIASGTYEQYF.

This chain links TRBV24-1 with TRBJ2-1; 9 positions agree with TRBD2. The CDR3 extends over 16 amino acids. The trim removed 3 bases at V and 8 bases at J, leaving 10 bases unmatched. Germline values: CDR1 KGHDR, CDR2 SFDVKD. This chain's CDR3 is CATSDTRGGLGDEQFF. The CDR3 nucleotides are TGTGCCACCAGTGATACGCGGGGGGGCCTTGGGGATGAGCAGTTCTTC.

V and J are TRBV3-1 and TRBJ1-5; 10 bases agree with TRBD1. Germline CDR1 reads LGHDT; CDR2 reads YNNKEL (reference sequence). The CDR3 contains 15 residues. Trimming removed 1 base from V and 7 bases from J; junction bases left unmatched: 4. Here the CDR3 DNA reads TGTGCCAGCAGCCAAGGGACAGGGGGTAACCAGCCCCAGCATTTT. Translating gives CASSQGTGGNQPQHF.

Notes on this clonotype: Just one base apart from a much larger clone, this may be a read error. The genes are TRBV12-3 or TRBV12-4 and TRBJ2-7; D not resolved. The length of the CDR3 is 14 residues. The CDR3 DNA reads TGTGCCAGCGGTTTGGCCGCAGGACCCTACGAGCAGTACTTC. Its protein is CASGLAAGPYEQYF.

This chain joins TRBV20-1 and TRBJ2-5, with unresolved D. The CDR3 has 15 residues. The ends were cut back, 0 bases at V and 2 bases at J, with 13 bases in the middle. In germline, CDR1 is DFQATT, CDR2 SNEGSKA (reference sequence). The CDR3 sequence: CSARDPQNSQETQYF. The CDR3 DNA follows: TGCAGTGCTAGAGATCCTCAGAACAGTCAAGAGACCCAGTACTTC.

The chain couples TRBV7-2 to TRBJ2-3; 9 nucleotides align to TRBD2. This CDR3 has 16 amino acids. The V gene's germline CDR1 is SGHTA and CDR2 FQGNSA. The V and J ends lost 1 base and 1 base, in that order; junction bases with no gene match: 3. This chain's CDR3 is CASSLGASGGTDTQYF. The DNA of the CDR3 is TGTGCCAGCAGCTTAGGCGCTAGCGGGGGCACAGATACGCAGTATTTT.

This clonotype was seen ten or more times. The genes are TRBV12-3 or TRBV12-4 and TRBJ2-2; 10 bases are a match to TRBD1. V dropped 4 bases and J dropped 1; count of bases not matched to a gene: 3. The CDR3 sequence is 16 residues long. CDR3 nucleotide sequence: TGTGCCAGCAGTTGGACAGGGGGGAGGAACACCGGGGAGCTGTTTTTT. It is translated as CASSWTGGRNTGELFF.

This clonotype has a handful of counts. The V and J genes are TRBV27 and TRBJ1-2, with D possibly TRBD1 on 5 matching bases. V shed 10 bases and J shed 0 bases, with 12 bases lying between them. Germline lookup yields CDR1 MNHEY and CDR2 SMNVEV (reference sequence). This CDR3 is built from 13 residues. The CDR3 nucleotides are TGTGCCACCTACGGGGGGTCTAACTATGGCTACACCTTC. Protein product: CATYGGSNYGYTF.

In its sample, this clonotype was seen a few times. The V and J genes are TRBV10-3 and TRBJ2-7; 8 bases are shared with TRBD2. Trimming removed 6 bases from V and 0 bases from J; junction bases left unmatched: 4. The CDR3 covers 14 residues. Germline V gene sequence: CDR1 ENHRY, CDR2 SYGVKD. This CDR3 reads CAIRGSGSSYEQYF. DNA of the CDR3: TGTGCCATCAGGGGGAGCGGGAGCTCCTACGAGCAGTACTTC.

On this clonotype: The CDR3 carries no conserved terminal phenylalanine or tryptophan, so it likely arises from a read error. The chain has TRBV7-6 and TRBJ2-7; the D is unclear. This CDR3 region has 11 residues. Germline-derived CDR1 and CDR2 are SGHVS and FNYEAQ. The CDR3 DNA follows: TGTGCCAACAGCTTATTGGACGAGCAGTACCTC. Protein: CANSLLDEQYL.

At least ten counts were recorded for this clonotype. The chain has TRBV5-6 and TRBJ2-2; 7 bases map to TRBD1. From germline, CDR1 is SGHDT and CDR2 YYEEEE. Trimming cost V 4 bases and J 5 bases; bases outside gene matches: 14. The CDR3 length is 17 residues. CDR3: CASSPKRQDRWTGELFF. The CDR3 DNA reads as TGTGCCAGCAGCCCGAAACGCCAGGACAGGTGGACCGGGGAGCTGTTTTTT.

This clonotype was detected only a few times. This chain uses TRBV4-1 with TRBJ1-1; 8 positions match TRBD1. Germline CDR1 reads MGHRA; CDR2 reads YSYEKL. This CDR3 spans 16 amino acids. After removal of 1 base from V and 6 bases from J, the junction contained 10 bases not matched to a gene. CDR3 residues: CASSQGQQGVYAEAFF. For the CDR3, the DNA is TGCGCCAGCAGCCAAGGGCAACAGGGGGTCTATGCTGAAGCTTTCTTT.

The chain joins TRBV7-9 to TRBJ1-2, with a tentative D call TRBD1 (6 bases). V was shortened by 0 bases and J by 6 bases, with 8 bases between the two germline ends. The CDR3 runs 13 residues. Germline CDR1 is SEHNR and CDR2 is FQNEAQ (reference sequence). CDR3 in DNA: TGTGCCAGCAGCTTAGCGAACAGGGATGGCTACACCTTC. This encodes CASSLANRDGYTF.